The 3 T cell receptor beta chains below come from one sample, sequenced in a study of T cell responses to AZD1222 COVID-19 vaccine. Only in-frame clones appear in the TCRdb table, and some are missing; sequencing was by immunoSEQ multiplex PCR. This table holds about 140,000 clones. Sequenced material: peripheral blood. The receptor source for this set is an adult in good health.

The V and J genes are TRBV7-9 and TRBJ2-7, with D tentatively TRBD2 (5 bases). CDR1 is SEHNR, CDR2 FQNEAQ, per germline (reference sequence). This CDR3 comprises 12 residues. V was trimmed by 5 bases and J by 3 bases, leaving 8 bases between them. CDR3 loop: CASSAGGYEQYF. CDR3 coding DNA: TGTGCCAGCAGCGCGGGCGGCTACGAGCAGTACTTC.

This chain joins TRBV5-4 and TRBJ1-3, with 7 nucleotides matching TRBD1. CDR1 is SGHNT, CDR2 YYREEE, per germline (reference sequence). V gave up 3 bases and J gave up 2 bases; unmatched junction bases: 8. The CDR3 length is 16 residues. This CDR3 is CASSWALQGTGNTIYF. CDR3 DNA: TGTGCCAGCAGCTGGGCGCTACAGGGGACTGGAAACACCATATATTTT. Based on the CDR3 plus reference TRBV5-4 and TRBJ1-3, the full variable domain is ETGVTQSPTHLIKTRGQQVTLRCSSQSGHNTVSWYQQALGQGPQFIFQYYREEENGRGNFPPRFSGLQFPNYSSELNVNALELDDSALYLCASSWALQGTGNTIYFGEGSWLTVV.

J is TRBJ1-2 and V is TRBV10-3; 10 bases are shared with TRBD1. The V segment lost 6 bases and the J segment 6 bases; nucleotides outside the gene matches: 10. Germline CDR1 and CDR2: ENHRY and SYGVKD. This CDR3 contains 15 residues. The CDR3 is CAIRTTGGAFDGYTF. The DNA for the CDR3 is TGTGCCATCAGGACGACAGGGGGCGCATTCGATGGCTACACCTTC.